These 32 T cell receptor beta chains originate from one sample sequenced in a study of shared clonotypes between healthy human individuals. TCRdb's table, derived via immunoSEQ multiplex PCR, lists solely in-frame clones and lacks some. This table holds 2,500,000 or so clones, approximately 93% found once. The material sequenced was naive CD4+ T cells from PBMCs. Stated subset: CD45RA+ positively selected. Every receptor here comes from a man aged 18 to 30 in good health. Some clones in this sample may be carry-over from other donors' samples.

The chain has TRBV14 and TRBJ1-1; D is unresolved. The germline CDR1 and CDR2 sequences are SGHDN and FVKESK. V was trimmed by 0 bases and J by 5 bases, leaving 7 bases between them. The CDR3 runs 13 residues. The CDR3 DNA is TGTGCCAGCAGCCAAGATTCGGAGACTGAAGCTTTCTTT. This encodes CASSQDSETEAFF.

The chain recombines TRBV19 with TRBJ2-4; the D gene could be TRBD1 or TRBD2 (6 bases each). Germline V gene sequence: CDR1 LNHDA, CDR2 SQIVND (reference sequence). The V and J ends lost 4 bases and 1 base respectively, with 23 bases between them. There are 19 residues in the CDR3. The DNA of the CDR3 is TGTGCCAGTAGTACACTAGGGGGGCCCGGGGAGCGGGCCAAAAACATTCAGTACTTC. Residues: CASSTLGGPGERAKNIQYF.

This clone was found a few times. This chain links TRBV11-3 with TRBJ2-7, with D perhaps given as TRBD1 or TRBD2 (5 bases each). Germline assignment: CDR1 SGHNT and CDR2 YENEEA. The V end was cut by 2 bases, the J end by 5 bases, with 13 bases between. There are 14 residues in the CDR3. The chain's CDR3 is CASSLTGTTNEQYF. The CDR3 coding sequence is TGTGCCAGCAGCTTAACCGGGACGACCAACGAGCAGTACTTC. Looking up the rest from reference TRBV11-3 and TRBJ2-7 gives the full variable domain: EAGVVQSPRYKIIEKKQPVAFWCNPISGHNTLYWYLQNLGQGPELLIRYENEEAVDDSQLPKDRFSAERLKGVDSTLKIQPAELGDSAVYLCASSLTGTTNEQYFGPGTRLTVT.

This chain links TRBV7-3 with TRBJ2-7; D is possibly TRBD2 (5 bases). The CDR3 extends over 13 amino acids. Looked up from germline, CDR1 is SGHTA and CDR2 is FQGTGA. With 5 bases removed from V and 7 bases from J, the gap between germline ends came to 15 bases. The CDR3 region is CASSPAWGEEQYF. The CDR3 DNA reads TGTGCCAGCAGCCCTGCGTGGGGAGAAGAGCAGTACTTC.

The chain carries TRBV5-1 and TRBJ2-7; D unclear. V was clipped by 1 base and J by 1 base, with 15 bases between them. The CDR3 consists of 16 residues. The germline V gene has CDR1 SGHRS and CDR2 YFSETQ. The CDR3 loop reads CASSLIQLGRSYEQYF. The CDR3 region has the DNA TGCGCCAGCAGCTTGATTCAGTTAGGCAGGTCCTACGAGCAGTACTTC. Using reference TRBV5-1 and TRBJ2-7 for the parts outside the CDR3, the full variable domain is KAGVTQTPRYLIKTRGQQVTLSCSPISGHRSVSWYQQTPGQGLQFLFEYFSETQRNKGNFPGRFSGRQFSNSRSEMNVSTLELGDSALYLCASSLIQLGRSYEQYFGPGTRLTVT.

This rearrangement joins TRBV2 to TRBJ1-5; D uncertain. Germline CDR1 SNHLY, CDR2 FYNNEI. CDR3 length equals 16 residues. V gave up 0 bases and J gave up 1 base, with 10 bases separating them. The CDR3 loop reads CASSEAQQWSNQPQHF. DNA for the CDR3: TGTGCCAGCAGTGAAGCGCAACAGTGGAGCAATCAGCCCCAGCATTTT.

This chain joins TRBV28 and TRBJ2-1; perhaps TRBD2 as D (8 bases). The V and J ends lost 8 bases and 9 bases respectively, with 23 bases between them. Germline CDR1 MDHEN, CDR2 SYDVKM. The CDR3 totals 15 residues. CDR3 sequence (DNA): TGTGCCAGCGGCAAAGGGGGCGGGAGGTTCGGTGAGCAGTTCTTC. Residues: CASGKGGGRFGEQFF.

This clone has just one count. The CDR3 end shows no conserved phenylalanine or tryptophan, and so a read error is likely. The DNA is left out, because the CDR3 cannot be placed on it with certainty; the CDR3 is given as TCRdb lists it. This sequence joins TRBV6-1 and TRBJ1-2. The CDR3 comprises 11 residues, both ends counted. Germline V lookup: CDR1 MNHNS, CDR2 SASEGT. The CDR3 loop reads CASSEARATRL.

CDR3 sequence: CASSWEGRLGEKLFF. CDR3 bases: TGCGCCAGCAGCTGGGAAGGACGTCTGGGAGAAAAACTGTTTTTT. The rearrangement uses TRBV5-1 and TRBJ1-4, with D unresolved. With 3 bases removed from V and 8 bases from J, the gap between germline ends came to 17 bases. In germline, CDR1 is SGHRS, CDR2 YFSETQ. CDR3 length equals 15 residues.

The rearrangement links TRBV28 to TRBJ2-3; unclear D gene. Germline CDR1 reads MDHEN; CDR2 reads SYDVKM. The CDR3 contains 15 residues. The V and J ends lost 7 bases and 2 bases respectively, with 16 bases between them. The CDR3 coding sequence is TGTGCCAGCAACCCCGTTAATTCCTTCACAGATACGCAGTATTTT. Translation: CASNPVNSFTDTQYF.

This clone was seen a single time. The J gene is TRBJ2-1, the V gene TRBV29-1, with D possibly being TRBD2 (5 bases). The CDR3 covers 13 residues. Germline loops: CDR1 SQVTM, CDR2 ANQGSEA. CDR3 nucleotides: TGCACCGGAGCGGTGAGCTCCTACAATGAGCAGTTCTTC. Its protein product is CTGAVSSYNEQFF.

This chain links TRBV9 with TRBJ2-7; D possibly corresponds to TRBD1 (6 bases). The germline gives CDR1 SGDLS, CDR2 YYNGEE. With 4 bases removed from V and 4 bases from J, the gap between germline ends came to 15 bases. The CDR3 is 14 amino acids. This CDR3 reads CASSPTGQTYEQYF. As DNA, the CDR3 is TGTGCCAGCAGCCCTACGGGACAAACTTACGAGCAGTACTTC.

As to this clone: The same CDR3 also results from other DNA sequences found in this sample. The chain has TRBV28 and TRBJ2-2; possible D gene TRBD2, 6 bases. There are 15 residues in the CDR3. V was trimmed by 2 bases and J by 4 bases, leaving 11 bases between them. Germline V CDR1 and CDR2: MDHEN, SYDVKM. CDR3 DNA sequence: TGTGCCAGCAGTTTAGGAGGGTACGGCACCGGGGAGCTGTTTTTT. This codes for CASSLGGYGTGELFF.

The CDR3 reads CASSYSLARSKETQYF. The CDR3 DNA is TGTGCCAGCAGTTACTCGCTAGCGAGATCCAAAGAGACCCAGTACTTC. The chain couples TRBV6-5 to TRBJ2-5; TRBD2 is a possible D gene (6 bases). The CDR3 totals 16 residues. CDR1 and CDR2 (germline): MNHEY, SVGAGI. V was trimmed by 0 bases and J by 3 bases, leaving 14 bases between them.

The V and J genes are TRBV7-9 and TRBJ2-1; D gene uncertain. The CDR3 contains 15 residues. CDR1 SEHNR and CDR2 FQNEAQ come from the germline V gene (reference sequence). The V gene lost 1 base and the J gene lost 4 bases, with 11 bases spanning the gap. This chain's CDR3 is CASSLDRPYYNEQFF. DNA of the CDR3: TGTGCCAGCAGCTTAGACAGACCATATTACAATGAGCAGTTCTTC.

Concerning this clone: The sample has other DNA sequences that encode this CDR3 too. The chain links TRBV5-1 to TRBJ1-3; D call uncertain. This CDR3 spans 15 amino acids. The germline V and J ends were trimmed by 0 bases and 1 base, with 8 bases remaining between them. Germline values: CDR1 SGHRS, CDR2 YFSETQ. CDR3 in DNA: TGCGCCAGCAGCTTGGACAGACCTTCTGGAAACACCATATATTTT. It codes for CASSLDRPSGNTIYF.

The V gene is TRBV6-5, the J gene TRBJ2-3, with D possibly matching TRBD2 (5 bases). The V end lost 6 bases, the J end lost 0 bases, and 7 bases lay between the germline ends. Germline V gene sequence: CDR1 MNHEY, CDR2 SVGAGI. The CDR3 has 13 residues. The CDR3 DNA follows: TGTGCCAGCAGAGCGGCTAGCACAGATACGCAGTATTTT. This gives the protein CASRAASTDTQYF.

DNA for the CDR3: TGTGCCAGCAGCCGGGACAGGGGTTCTCAGCCCCAGCATTTT. It translates to CASSRDRGSQPQHF. The chain carries TRBV19 and TRBJ1-5, with 10 bases fitting TRBD1. This CDR3 is built from 14 residues. V dropped 9 bases and J dropped 6; count of bases not matched to a gene: 8. Germline CDR1 reads LNHDA; CDR2 reads SQIVND (reference sequence).

For this clone: Other DNA variants within this sample encode the same CDR3. The gene calls are TRBV5-1 and TRBJ2-3; 8 bases fit TRBD2. CDR1 is SGHRS, CDR2 YFSETQ, per germline. The CDR3 is made up of 14 amino acids. The V and J ends lost 0 bases and 6 bases, in that order; junction bases with no gene match: 3. CDR3 sequence: CASSLGLASDTQYF. CDR3 DNA sequence: TGCGCCAGCAGCTTGGGACTAGCGAGCGATACGCAGTATTTT.

CDR3 sequence: CASSRNRGETQYF. The CDR3 DNA reads TGTGCCAGCAGCCGAAATAGAGGAGAGACCCAGTACTTC. The rearrangement joins TRBV7-2 to TRBJ2-5; D gene uncertain. Trimming shortened V by 5 bases and J by 4 bases, and 11 bases separated the two germline ends. The CDR3 spans 13 residues. Germline lookup yields CDR1 SGHTA and CDR2 FQGNSA.

This clone was observed a few times. The same CDR3 also results from other DNA sequences found in this sample. This chain uses TRBV18 with TRBJ1-4; the D gene is possibly TRBD1 (5 bases). This CDR3 is 13 amino acids long. From germline, CDR1 is KGHSH and CDR2 LQKENI. V was pared by 5 bases and J by 4 bases, with 8 bases between. CDR3 in amino acids: CASSLGRNEKLFF. In DNA, the CDR3 is TGTGCCAGCTCATTGGGGCGTAATGAAAAACTGTTTTTT.

The V gene is TRBV5-1, the J gene TRBJ1-2; D may be TRBD1 (6 bases). V lost 0 bases and J 7 bases, leaving 16 bases between the germline ends. The CDR3 loop spans 15 amino acids. Germline CDR1 and CDR2: SGHRS and YFSETQ. The CDR3 nucleotides are TGCGCCAGCAGCTTGGTGCCAGGGGAGTTAGCTGGCTACACCTTC. The encoded protein is CASSLVPGELAGYTF.

The chain links TRBV6-6 to TRBJ2-1; 9 nucleotides align to TRBD2. Trimming took 5 bases from V and 0 from J; bases not matched to a gene: 5. Germline V lookup: CDR1 MNHNY, CDR2 SVGAGI (reference sequence). The CDR3 extends over 16 amino acids. CDR3 region: CASSLLLAGSYNEQFF. CDR3 nucleotide sequence: TGTGCCAGCAGTCTGCTACTAGCGGGCTCCTACAATGAGCAGTTCTTC.

The chain has TRBV10-3 and TRBJ1-5; 12 positions match TRBD1. The CDR3 sequence is 14 residues long. With 10 bases clipped from V and 6 bases from J, the junction kept 7 bases outside the gene matches. Per the germline V gene, CDR1 is ENHRY and CDR2 is SYGVKD. DNA for the CDR3: TGTGCCACAACCGGGACAGGGGGCGGTCAGCCCCAGCATTTT. It translates to CATTGTGGGQPQHF.

As to this clone: The sample contains more than one DNA sequence encoding this CDR3. The genes are TRBV9 and TRBJ1-4; D remains ambiguous. Germline CDR1 is SGDLS and CDR2 is YYNGEE. The CDR3 runs to 13 residues. V gave up 2 bases and J gave up 4 bases, with 6 bases separating them. The CDR3 coding sequence is TGTGCCAGCAGCGTTCGGATTAATGAAAAACTGTTTTTT. It is translated as CASSVRINEKLFF.

The chain recombines TRBV5-1 with TRBJ2-7, with D perhaps being TRBD1 or TRBD2 (5 bases each). The germline V gene has CDR1 SGHRS and CDR2 YFSETQ. V was pared by 4 bases and J by 1 base, with 15 bases between. CDR3 length: 15 residues. CDR3 amino acids: CASSRGGARSYEQYF. The CDR3 bases are TGCGCCAGCAGCCGGGGTGGGGCGAGGTCCTACGAGCAGTACTTC.

This CDR3 reads CASSPTLQGLRGYTF. Here the CDR3 DNA reads TGTGCCAGCAGTCCAACACTCCAGGGGCTGAGGGGCTACACCTTC. The chain is built from TRBV27 and TRBJ1-2, with D possibly TRBD1 on 6 matching bases. This CDR3 comprises 15 residues. The V and J ends lost 5 bases and 8 bases respectively, with 21 bases between them. Germline CDR1 reads MNHEY; CDR2 reads SMNVEV (reference sequence).

CDR3 region: CASSLVLGPFPYNEQFF. The CDR3 DNA follows: TGTGCCAGCAGCTTAGTTCTTGGACCCTTCCCCTACAATGAGCAGTTCTTC. The J gene is TRBJ2-1, the V gene TRBV7-2; D ambiguous. CDR1 and CDR2 from the germline V gene are SGHTA and FQGNSA. The CDR3 runs to 17 residues. Trimming shortened V by 1 base and J by 2 bases, and 15 bases separated the two germline ends. The full variable domain, in which reference TRBV7-2 and TRBJ2-1 provide the parts outside the CDR3, is GAGVSQSPSNKVTEKGKDVELRCDPISGHTALYWYRQSLGQGLEFLIYFQGNSAPDKSGLPSDRFSAERTGGSVSTLTIQRTQQEDSAVYLCASSLVLGPFPYNEQFFGPGTRLTVL.

The rearrangement links TRBV7-8 to TRBJ2-5; tentative D call: TRBD1 (5 bases). The germline V gene has CDR1 SGHVS and CDR2 FQNEAQ. V lost 1 base and J 1 base, leaving 16 bases between the germline ends. This CDR3 comprises 17 residues. The CDR3 loop reads CASSLGFNAGSQETQYF. The CDR3 nucleotides read TGTGCCAGCAGCTTAGGTTTTAATGCAGGGTCCCAAGAGACCCAGTACTTC.

The V call is TRBV7-8, the J call TRBJ2-4; D not resolved. Germline lookup yields CDR1 SGHVS and CDR2 FQNEAQ. The V end lost 3 bases, the J end lost 7 bases, and 7 bases lay between the germline ends. This CDR3 region has 12 residues. CDR3 loop: CASSFNGNIQYF. CDR3 sequence (DNA): TGTGCCAGCAGCTTTAATGGGAACATTCAGTACTTC.

The rearrangement joins TRBV2 to TRBJ2-6; TRBD1 might be the D (6 bases). CDR1 SNHLY and CDR2 FYNNEI come from the germline V gene. The V gene lost 9 bases and the J gene lost 3 bases, with 9 bases spanning the gap. The CDR3 extends over 13 amino acids. The CDR3 DNA sequence: TGTGCCAGAGGGGGTCTTGGGGCCAACGTCCTGACTTTC. It encodes CARGGLGANVLTF.

The rearrangement joins TRBV9 to TRBJ1-2; D is unclear. The V end lost 0 bases, the J end lost 14 bases, and 8 bases lay between the germline ends. Germline assignment: CDR1 SGDLS and CDR2 YYNGEE. This CDR3 is 10 amino acids long. CDR3 DNA: TGTGCCAGCAGCGTAGCCCCGAAAACCTTC. This encodes CASSVAPKTF.